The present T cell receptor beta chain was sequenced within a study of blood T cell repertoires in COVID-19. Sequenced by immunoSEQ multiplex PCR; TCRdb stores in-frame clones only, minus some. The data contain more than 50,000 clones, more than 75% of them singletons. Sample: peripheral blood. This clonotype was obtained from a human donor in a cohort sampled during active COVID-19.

The CDR3 here is CASSLTTRGQFF. The CDR3 coding sequence is TGTGCCAGCAGCTTAACGACTAGAGGGCAGTTCTTC. The chain uses TRBV7-9 and TRBJ2-1, with a tentative D call TRBD2 (6 bases). The CDR3 has 12 residues. Germline CDR1 SEHNR, CDR2 FQNEAQ (reference sequence). Deletions cut 2 bases from V and 12 bases from J, with 11 bases between.